The clone carrying this TCR beta chain was seen a few times. V gave up 5 bases and J gave up 4 bases; unmatched junction bases: 9. The CDR3 is made up of 14 amino acids. CDR1 and CDR2 from the germline V gene are DFQATT and SNEGSKA (reference sequence). TCRdb fed the 5' RACE reads into MiXCR, producing one record per CDR3 protein. The data hold approximately 240,000 distinct CDR3 sequences, with about 14% observed a single time. The data originate from a study of identical twins. Sequencing was carried out using memory (CD45RO+) T cells sorted from blood. The chain recombines TRBV20-1 with TRBJ2-5, with 8 bases identical to TRBD1. This clonotype was obtained from a woman aged 18 to 35 in good health. The CDR3 nucleotides read TGCAGTGCTTCGGACAGGGTCTTTAGAGAGACCCAGTACTTC. It yields the protein CSASDRVFRETQYF.